This T cell receptor beta chain was sequenced during a study of blood T cell repertoires in COVID-19. About the study: PBMCs, B-cell-depleted T cells, or T cells provided the cDNA or gDNA that made up the material.

J was trimmed by 0 bases and V by 4 bases; bases with no gene match: 6. From germline, CDR1 is MNHNS and CDR2 SASEGT. The CDR3 runs to 17 residues. Recruits, aged 18 to 89 years, lived in 20 to 30 US areas. Libraries were prepared by immunoSEQ multiplex PCR; TCRdb keeps only in-frame clonotypes and omits some of them. The sample contains 200,000 to 300,000 clones, roughly 88% of which appear only once. The source is a woman aged 40 to 50 with acute COVID-19. The V call is TRBV6-1, the J call TRBJ2-2, with TRBD2 matching over 9 bases. Material for sequencing was PBMCs or T cells enriched from blood (not recorded which). The CDR3 region has the DNA TGTGCCAGCAGTGGCGGGAGGGGGATCCCGAACACCGGGGAGCTGTTTTTT. Its protein is CASSGGRGIPNTGELFF.